This T cell receptor (beta chain) derives from a study of control samples from healthy donors and cancer patients. Germline V gene sequence: CDR1 SGHTA, CDR2 FQGNSA. The CDR3 covers 14 residues. The V end lost 3 bases, the J end lost 2 bases, and 10 bases lay between the germline ends. Clones were read by immunoSEQ multiplex PCR, and TCRdb kept only the in-frame ones, dropping some. The sample contains about 89,000 clones, over 75% of which appear only once. J is TRBJ2-5 and V is TRBV7-2; unclear D gene. The clonotype originates from a woman aged 40 to 55 in good health. The material sequenced was blood. The CDR3 coding sequence is TGTGCCAGCAGCTTGTCCGGGCAGCAAGAGACCCAGTACTTC. This gives the protein CASSLSGQQETQYF.